This T cell receptor beta chain appears in the sequencing data of a study of T-cell memory formation after mild COVID-19. Overall study context: Clusters were largely donor specific. Study observations and caveats: CD8+ contracting clones occupied EMRA, while CD4+ ones occupied mainly CM and EM.

This clonotype was seen more than once but under ten times. Its specificity is unknown. Germline loops: CDR1 SGHRS, CDR2 YFSETQ. Trimming removed 4 bases at V and 3 bases at J, with 12 bases between. This CDR3 spans 14 amino acids. The authors produced TCR alpha and TCR beta cDNA libraries with sample barcodes and UMIs by 5'RACE using constant-segment primers. TCRdb re-called the 5' RACE reads through MiXCR, storing one row per CDR3 protein. Of 250,000 to 400,000 distinct CDR3 sequences in the sample, roughly an eighth were seen once. Sequenced: PBMCs or a T cell subset sorted from them (not recorded which). This chain joins TRBV5-1 and TRBJ2-3; D may match TRBD1 or TRBD2 (6 bases each). The receptor was derived from a man between 18 and 29 years old who had mild COVID-19 (a few samples of this study predate the infection). Cell type and time point are not known. CDR3 amino acids: CASSPGGTTDTQYF. DNA for the CDR3: TGCGCCAGCAGCCCCGGCGGGACAACAGATACGCAGTATTTT.